The present TCR beta chain was sequenced within a study of blood T cell repertoires in COVID-19. Method: immunoSEQ multiplex PCR; TCRdb's copy keeps in-frame clones and lacks some. Of about 190,000 clones listed, 70% to 90% are singletons. There are 17 residues in the CDR3. After removal of 5 bases from V and 9 bases from J, the junction contained 21 bases not matched to a gene. The germline gives CDR1 GTSNPN, CDR2 SVGIG (reference sequence). The TCR sequence derives from a man aged 30 to 45 with acute or convalescent COVID-19. Sequencing used peripheral blood. This chain joins TRBV30 and TRBJ2-1; 8 nucleotides match TRBD2. CDR3 sequence (DNA): TGTGCCTGGGGGAAATTTCAGGGAGCGGGAGTTGGGGGTGAGCAGTTCTTC. Translated: CAWGKFQGAGVGGEQFF.